The clone carrying this TCR beta chain was seen at least ten times. Its antigen is as yet unknown. TCRdb analysed the 5' RACE reads with MiXCR anew, one entry per CDR3 protein. Here the sample spans tens of thousands of distinct CDR3 sequences, roughly 7.2% being singletons. These data come from a study of T-cell memory formation after mild COVID-19. About the research overall: Largely, TCR clusters stayed within a single donor. Regarding the study as a whole: Contracting CD4+ clones were located mainly in CM and EM, and CD8+ clones in EMRA. Clones contracting across day 15 to 85 had a balanced CD4/CD8 profile; later expanding clones leaned CD4+.

The sample comprised PBMCs or a T cell subset sorted from them (not recorded which). This TCR came from an adult who had mild COVID-19 (a few samples of this study predate the infection). Cell type and time point are not known.

CDR3 sequence (DNA): TGTGCCAGCAGCCGCGCGGGACAGGGGGAGCTGTTTTTT. Translating gives CASSRAGQGELFF. This rearrangement joins TRBV7-8 to TRBJ2-2; D is perhaps TRBD1 (7 bases). The CDR3 runs to 13 residues. The V and J ends lost 5 bases and 8 bases respectively, with 12 bases between them. The germline V gene has CDR1 SGHVS and CDR2 FQNEAQ.